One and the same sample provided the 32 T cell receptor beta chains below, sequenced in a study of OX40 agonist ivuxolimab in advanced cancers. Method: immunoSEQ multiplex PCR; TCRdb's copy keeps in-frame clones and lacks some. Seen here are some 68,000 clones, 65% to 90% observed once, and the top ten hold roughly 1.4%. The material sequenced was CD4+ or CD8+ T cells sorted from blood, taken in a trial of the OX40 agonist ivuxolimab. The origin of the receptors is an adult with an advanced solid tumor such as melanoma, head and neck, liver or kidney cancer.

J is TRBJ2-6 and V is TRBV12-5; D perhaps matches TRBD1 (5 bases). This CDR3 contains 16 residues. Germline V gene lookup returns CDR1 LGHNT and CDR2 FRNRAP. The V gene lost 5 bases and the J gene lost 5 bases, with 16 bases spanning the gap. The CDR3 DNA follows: TGTGCTAGTGGTCGCGCAGGACAAAGTCGGGCCAACGTCCTGACTTTC. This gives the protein CASGRAGQSRANVLTF.

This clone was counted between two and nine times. CDR3 sequence (DNA): TGTGCCAGCAGTTTTGGACAGGTCAACACTGAAGCTTTCTTT. Protein product: CASSFGQVNTEAFF. This chain uses TRBV6-1 with TRBJ1-1, with TRBD1 identical over 7 bases. CDR1 is MNHNS, CDR2 SASEGT, per germline. V shed 5 bases and J 2 bases; nucleotides not matched to a gene: 5. The CDR3 runs 14 residues.

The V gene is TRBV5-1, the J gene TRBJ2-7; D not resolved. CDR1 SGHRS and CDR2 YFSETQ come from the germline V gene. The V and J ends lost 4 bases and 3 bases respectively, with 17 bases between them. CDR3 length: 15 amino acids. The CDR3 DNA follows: TGCGCCAGCAGCCCGGAAGGGCACTTCGACTACGAGCAGTACTTC. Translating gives CASSPEGHFDYEQYF.

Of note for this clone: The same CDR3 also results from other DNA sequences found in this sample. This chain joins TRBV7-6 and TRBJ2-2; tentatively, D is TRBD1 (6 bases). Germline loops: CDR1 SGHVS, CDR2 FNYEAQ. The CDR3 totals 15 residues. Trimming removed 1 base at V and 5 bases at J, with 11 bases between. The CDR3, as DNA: TGTGCCAGCAGCTTAGGCCAGGGGTGGACCGGGGAGCTGTTTTTT. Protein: CASSLGQGWTGELFF.

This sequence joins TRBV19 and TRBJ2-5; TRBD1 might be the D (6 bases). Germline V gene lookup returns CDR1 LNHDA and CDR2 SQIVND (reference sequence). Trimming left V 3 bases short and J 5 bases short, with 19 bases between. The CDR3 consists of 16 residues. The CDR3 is CASSILGKTGWETQYF. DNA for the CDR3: TGTGCCAGTAGTATTTTGGGAAAAACAGGGTGGGAGACCCAGTACTTC.

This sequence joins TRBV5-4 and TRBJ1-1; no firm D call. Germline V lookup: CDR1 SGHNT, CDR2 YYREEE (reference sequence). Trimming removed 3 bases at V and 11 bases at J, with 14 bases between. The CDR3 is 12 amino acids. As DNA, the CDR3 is TGTGCCAGCAGCTCGGCGGGCAGCAAGGCTTTCTTT. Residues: CASSSAGSKAFF. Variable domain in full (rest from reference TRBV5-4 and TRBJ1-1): ETGVTQSPTHLIKTRGQQVTLRCSSQSGHNTVSWYQQALGQGPQFIFQYYREEENGRGNFPPRFSGLQFPNYSSELNVNALELDDSALYLCASSSAGSKAFFGQGTRLTVV.

The CDR3 sequence: CASSPPVLETQYF. Written as DNA, the CDR3 is TGTGCCAGCTCACCACCGGTTCTCGAGACCCAGTACTTC. The genes are TRBV18 and TRBJ2-5; D not certain. This CDR3 comprises 13 residues. The germline V gene has CDR1 KGHSH and CDR2 LQKENI. The V gene lost 0 bases and the J gene lost 5 bases, with 7 bases spanning the gap.

CDR3 bases: TGTGCCAGCAGACCGACAGGGGGCGGACACAATGAGCAGTTCTTC. Protein product: CASRPTGGGHNEQFF. The chain is built from TRBV6-5 and TRBJ2-1; 10 bases match TRBD1. Germline values: CDR1 MNHEY, CDR2 SVGAGI. The junction had 7 bases not matched to a gene; V was cut back by 6 bases and J by 5 bases. The CDR3 is made up of 15 amino acids.

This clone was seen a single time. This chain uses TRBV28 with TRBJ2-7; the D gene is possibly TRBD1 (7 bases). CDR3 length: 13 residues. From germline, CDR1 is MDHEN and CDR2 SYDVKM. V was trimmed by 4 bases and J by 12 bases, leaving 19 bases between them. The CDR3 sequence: CASSSQGFGRGYF. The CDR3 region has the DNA TGTGCCAGCAGTTCACAGGGGTTCGGGCGGGGGTACTTC.

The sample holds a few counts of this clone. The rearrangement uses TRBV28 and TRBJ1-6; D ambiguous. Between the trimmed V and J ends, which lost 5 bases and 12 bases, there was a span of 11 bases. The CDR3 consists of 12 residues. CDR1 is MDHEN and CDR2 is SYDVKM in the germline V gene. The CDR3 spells CASSAPGLPLHF. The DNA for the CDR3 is TGTGCCAGCAGTGCTCCGGGTTTACCCCTCCACTTT.

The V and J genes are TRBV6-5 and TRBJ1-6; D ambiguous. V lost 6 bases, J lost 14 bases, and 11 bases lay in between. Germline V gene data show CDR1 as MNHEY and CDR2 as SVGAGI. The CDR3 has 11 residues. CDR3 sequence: CASSPGSTLHF. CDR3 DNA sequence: TGTGCCAGCAGCCCGGGTTCGACCCTCCACTTT.

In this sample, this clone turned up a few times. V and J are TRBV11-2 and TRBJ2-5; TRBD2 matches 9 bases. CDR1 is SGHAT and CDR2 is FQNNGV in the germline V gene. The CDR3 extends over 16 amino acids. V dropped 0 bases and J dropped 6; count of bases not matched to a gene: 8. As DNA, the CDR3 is TGTGCCAGCAGCTTAGATCTGGCGGGGGGGATGAAGACCCAGTACTTC. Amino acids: CASSLDLAGGMKTQYF.

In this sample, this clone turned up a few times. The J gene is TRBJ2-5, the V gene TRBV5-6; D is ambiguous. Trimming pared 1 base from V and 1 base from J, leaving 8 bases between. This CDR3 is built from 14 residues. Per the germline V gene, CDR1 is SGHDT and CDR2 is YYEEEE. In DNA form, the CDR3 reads TGTGCCAGCAGCTTGATTAACCCCCAAGAGACCCAGTACTTC. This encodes CASSLINPQETQYF.

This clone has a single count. The chain's CDR3 is CASSDRWAGSTSGANVLTF. For the CDR3, the DNA is TGTGCCAGCAGTGATCGGTGGGCAGGCTCAACCTCTGGGGCCAACGTCCTGACTTTC. The rearrangement joins TRBV6-1 to TRBJ2-6; the D is unclear. The CDR3 spans 19 residues. Germline loops: CDR1 MNHNS, CDR2 SASEGT. V dropped 3 bases and J dropped 0 bases, with 18 bases sitting between them.

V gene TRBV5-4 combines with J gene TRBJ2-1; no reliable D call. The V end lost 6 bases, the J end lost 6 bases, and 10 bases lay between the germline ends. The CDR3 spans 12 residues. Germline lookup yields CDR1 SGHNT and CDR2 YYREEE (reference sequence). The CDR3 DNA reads TGTGCCAGCACTACCAAGGGCAATGAGCAGTTCTTC. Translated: CASTTKGNEQFF.

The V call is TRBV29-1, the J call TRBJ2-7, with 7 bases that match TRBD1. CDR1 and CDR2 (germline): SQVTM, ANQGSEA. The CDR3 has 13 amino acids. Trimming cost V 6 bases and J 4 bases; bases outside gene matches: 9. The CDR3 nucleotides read TGCAGCGTAGGGACAGCAGGCATTTACGAGCAGTACTTC. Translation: CSVGTAGIYEQYF.

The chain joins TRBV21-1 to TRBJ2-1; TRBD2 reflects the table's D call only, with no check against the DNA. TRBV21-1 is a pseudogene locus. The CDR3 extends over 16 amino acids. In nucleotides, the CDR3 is TGTGCCAGCAGCAAAGCTGCGGCGGGGGACTACAATGAGCAGTTCTTC. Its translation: CASSKAAAGDYNEQFF.

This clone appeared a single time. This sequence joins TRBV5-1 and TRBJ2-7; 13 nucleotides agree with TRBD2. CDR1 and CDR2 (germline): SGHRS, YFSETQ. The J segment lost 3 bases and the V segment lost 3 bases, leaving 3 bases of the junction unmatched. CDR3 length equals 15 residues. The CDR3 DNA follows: TGCGCCAGCAGCTGGACTAGCGGGGGAGTCTACGAGCAGTACTTC. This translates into CASSWTSGGVYEQYF.

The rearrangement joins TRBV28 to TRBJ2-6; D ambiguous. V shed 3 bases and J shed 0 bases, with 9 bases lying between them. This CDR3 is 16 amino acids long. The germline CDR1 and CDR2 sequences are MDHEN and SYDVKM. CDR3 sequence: CASSFHTGSGANVLTF. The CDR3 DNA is TGTGCCAGCAGTTTCCATACGGGCTCTGGGGCCAACGTCCTGACTTTC.

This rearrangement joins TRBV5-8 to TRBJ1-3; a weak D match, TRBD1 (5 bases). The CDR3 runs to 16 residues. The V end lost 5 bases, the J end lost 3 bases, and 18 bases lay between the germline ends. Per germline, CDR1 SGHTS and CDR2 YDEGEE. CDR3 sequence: CASSSGTGLGGNTIYF. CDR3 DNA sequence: TGTGCCAGCAGTTCGGGTACGGGGCTCGGTGGAAACACCATATATTTT. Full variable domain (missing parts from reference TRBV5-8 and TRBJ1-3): EAGVTQSPTHLIKTRGQQATLRCSPISGHTSVYWYQQALGLGLQFLLWYDEGEERNRGNFPPRFSGRQFPNYSSELNVNALELEDSALYLCASSSGTGLGGNTIYFGEGSWLTVV.

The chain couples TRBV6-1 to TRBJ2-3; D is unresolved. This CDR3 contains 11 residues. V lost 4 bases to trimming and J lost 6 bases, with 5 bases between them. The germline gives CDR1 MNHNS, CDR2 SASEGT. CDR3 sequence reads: CASSVGDTQYF. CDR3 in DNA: TGTGCCAGCAGTGTCGGGGATACGCAGTATTTT.

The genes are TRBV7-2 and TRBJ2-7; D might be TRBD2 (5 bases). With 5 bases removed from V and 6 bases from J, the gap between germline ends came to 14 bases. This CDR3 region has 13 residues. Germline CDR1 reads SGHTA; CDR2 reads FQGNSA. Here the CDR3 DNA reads TGTGCCAGCAGCCCTGTAGTAGCGCGCGAGCAGTACTTC. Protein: CASSPVVAREQYF.

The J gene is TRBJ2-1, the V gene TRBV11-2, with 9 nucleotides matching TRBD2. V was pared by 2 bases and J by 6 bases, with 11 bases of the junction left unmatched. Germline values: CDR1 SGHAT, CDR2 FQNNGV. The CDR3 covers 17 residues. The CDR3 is CASSLTPAASGVNEQFF. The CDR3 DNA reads TGTGCCAGCAGCTTAACTCCGGCTGCTAGCGGGGTCAATGAGCAGTTCTTC. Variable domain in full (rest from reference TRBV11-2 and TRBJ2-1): EAGVAQSPRYKIIEKRQSVAFWCNPISGHATLYWYQQILGQGPKLLIQFQNNGVVDDSQLPKDRFSAERLKGVDSTLKIQPAKLEDSAVYLCASSLTPAASGVNEQFFGPGTRLTVL.

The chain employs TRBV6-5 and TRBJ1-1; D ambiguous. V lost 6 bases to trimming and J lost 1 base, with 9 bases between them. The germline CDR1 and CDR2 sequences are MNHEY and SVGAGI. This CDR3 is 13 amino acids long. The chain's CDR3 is CASSLAGNTEAFF. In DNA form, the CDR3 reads TGTGCCAGCAGCCTCGCAGGGAACACTGAAGCTTTCTTT.

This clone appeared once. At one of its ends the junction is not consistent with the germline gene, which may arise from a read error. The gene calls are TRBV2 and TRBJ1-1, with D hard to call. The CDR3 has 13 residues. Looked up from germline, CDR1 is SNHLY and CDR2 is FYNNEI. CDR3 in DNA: TGTGCCAGCAGTGAAGCGATGAAAGCGGACGGTTGCTTT. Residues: CASSEAMKADGCF. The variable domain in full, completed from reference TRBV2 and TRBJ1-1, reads EPEVTQTPSHQVTQMGQEVILRCVPISNHLYFYWYRQILGQKVEFLVSFYNNEISEKSEIFDDQFSVERPDGSNFTLKIRSTKLEDSAMYFCASSEAMKADGCFGQGTRLTVV.

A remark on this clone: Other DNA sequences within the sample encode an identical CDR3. The CDR3: CASRGQGNQPQHF. The CDR3 DNA reads TGTGCCAGCAGGGGACAGGGCAATCAGCCCCAGCATTTT. V gene TRBV2 combines with J gene TRBJ1-5; TRBD1 matches at 8 bases. The ends lost 6 bases at V and 2 bases at J; junction bases unmatched: 0. The CDR3 runs 13 residues. Germline V lookup: CDR1 SNHLY, CDR2 FYNNEI.

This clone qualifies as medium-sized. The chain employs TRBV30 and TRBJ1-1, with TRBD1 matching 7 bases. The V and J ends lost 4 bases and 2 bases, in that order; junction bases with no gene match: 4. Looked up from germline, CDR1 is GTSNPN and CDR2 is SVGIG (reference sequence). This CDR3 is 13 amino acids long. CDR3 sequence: CAWNNRGNTEAFF. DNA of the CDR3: TGTGCCTGGAATAACAGGGGTAACACTGAAGCTTTCTTT.

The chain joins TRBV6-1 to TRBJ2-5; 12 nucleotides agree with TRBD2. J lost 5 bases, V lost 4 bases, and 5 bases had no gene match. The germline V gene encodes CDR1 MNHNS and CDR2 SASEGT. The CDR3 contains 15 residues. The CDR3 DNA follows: TGTGCCAGCAGTGCGTCTAGCGGGGGGGCCGAGACCCAGTACTTC. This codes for CASSASSGGAETQYF.

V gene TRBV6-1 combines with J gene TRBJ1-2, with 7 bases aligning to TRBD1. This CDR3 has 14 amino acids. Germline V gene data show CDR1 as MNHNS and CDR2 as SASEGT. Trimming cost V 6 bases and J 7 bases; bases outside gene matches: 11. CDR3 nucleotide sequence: TGTGCCAGCAGCAGGGACAGAACTATGGGTGGCTACACCTTC. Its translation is CASSRDRTMGGYTF.

CDR3 DNA: TGTGCCAGCAGTGTTTACATGAGCACAGATACGCAGTATTTT. Amino acids: CASSVYMSTDTQYF. This chain joins TRBV27 and TRBJ2-3; D is undetermined. Trimming took off 5 bases at V and 0 bases at J, with 9 bases between the two ends. CDR1 MNHEY and CDR2 SMNVEV come from the germline V gene (reference sequence). The CDR3 is 14 amino acids.

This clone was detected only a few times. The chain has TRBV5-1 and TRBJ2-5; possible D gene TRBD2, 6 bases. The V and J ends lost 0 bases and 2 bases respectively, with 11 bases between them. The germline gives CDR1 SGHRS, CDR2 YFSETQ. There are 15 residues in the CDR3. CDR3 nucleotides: TGCGCCAGCAGCTTGGCCGGGAGCGTACAAGAGACCCAGTACTTC. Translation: CASSLAGSVQETQYF.

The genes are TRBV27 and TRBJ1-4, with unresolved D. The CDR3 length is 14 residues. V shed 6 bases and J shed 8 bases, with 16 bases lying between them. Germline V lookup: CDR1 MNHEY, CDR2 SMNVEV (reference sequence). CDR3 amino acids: CASRKFERHEKLFF. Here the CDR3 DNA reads TGTGCCAGCAGGAAGTTTGAGAGGCACGAAAAACTGTTTTTT.